The 6 T cell receptor beta chains listed next were all sequenced from one sample in a study of blood T cell repertoires in COVID-19. The assay was immunoSEQ multiplex PCR, and TCRdb's table has in-frame clones only and misses some. The sample lists more than 250,000 clones, approximately 80% seen once, with around 7.8% in the top ten. Input material: peripheral blood. All receptors come from a human donor in a cohort sampled during active COVID-19.

The chain uses TRBV19 and TRBJ1-6; D might be TRBD1 (5 bases). Germline V lookup: CDR1 LNHDA, CDR2 SQIVND (reference sequence). The CDR3 runs to 14 residues. Trimming cost V 4 bases and J 5 bases, with 9 bases left between them. The chain's CDR3 is CASSTIGDNSPLHF. For the CDR3, the DNA is TGTGCCAGTAGTACGATAGGGGATAATTCACCCCTCCACTTT.

This clone appeared a single time. The rearrangement joins TRBV19 to TRBJ1-1; 10 bases are shared with TRBD1. Unmatched junction bases numbered 6, after V lost 7 bases and J lost 10 bases. Per the germline V gene, CDR1 is LNHDA and CDR2 is SQIVND (reference sequence). The CDR3 is made up of 12 amino acids. The DNA of the CDR3 is TGTGCCAGTAAAGACAGGGGGCGCGGAGCTTTCTTT. Protein product: CASKDRGRGAFF.

The chain joins TRBV2 to TRBJ2-2; 9 bases line up with TRBD2. Germline assignment: CDR1 SNHLY and CDR2 FYNNEI. Trimming removed 5 bases from V and 4 bases from J; junction bases left unmatched: 5. The CDR3 has 15 residues. The CDR3 DNA reads TGTGCCAGCAGTTGGCGGGAGGGCCCCACCGGGGAGCTGTTTTTT. This codes for CASSWREGPTGELFF.

The J gene is TRBJ1-3, the V gene TRBV5-1; the D gene is possibly TRBD1 (6 bases). The germline V and J ends were trimmed by 4 bases and 5 bases, with 13 bases remaining between them. There are 14 residues in the CDR3. Germline V gene data show CDR1 as SGHRS and CDR2 as YFSETQ. The CDR3, as DNA: TGCGCCAGCAGCCCCCGGGACACCCGAAACACCATATATTTT. Amino acid sequence: CASSPRDTRNTIYF.

The chain couples TRBV7-6 to TRBJ2-3; D gene ambiguous. Germline V gives CDR1 SGHVS, CDR2 FNYEAQ. CDR3 size: 15 residues. Deletions cut 1 base from V and 0 bases from J, with 8 bases between. Here the CDR3 reads CASSLEASSTDTQYF. DNA for the CDR3: TGTGCCAGCAGCTTAGAAGCGAGCAGCACAGATACGCAGTATTTT. Together with reference TRBV7-6 and TRBJ2-3, the CDR3 gives the full variable domain: GAGVSQSPRYKVTKRGQDVALRCDPISGHVSLYWYRQALGQGPEFLTYFNYEAQQDKSGLPNDRFSAERPEGSISTLTIQRTEQRDSAMYRCASSLEASSTDTQYFGPGTRLTVL.

This clone was observed a few times. The chain uses TRBV11-2 and TRBJ1-2; D might be TRBD1 (5 bases). Trimming removed 2 bases from V and 3 bases from J, with 16 bases in between. Germline-derived CDR1 and CDR2 are SGHAT and FQNNGV. The CDR3 is made up of 16 amino acids. The CDR3 nucleotides are TGTGCCAGCAGCTTATCACGGGGGACGTCTCACTATGGCTACACCTTC. It yields the protein CASSLSRGTSHYGYTF.